This T cell receptor beta chain was observed in a study of blood T cell repertoires in COVID-19. Only in-frame clones appear in the TCRdb table, and some are missing; sequencing was by immunoSEQ multiplex PCR. The sample records about 140,000 clones, 84% being singletons. The length of the CDR3 is 14 residues. V dropped 6 bases and J dropped 6 bases, with 19 bases sitting between them. Germline V gene lookup returns CDR1 SGHDT and CDR2 YYEEEE. This TCR was sampled from a woman older than 75 in a cohort sampled during active or convalescent COVID-19. Sequencing input: peripheral blood. The chain couples TRBV5-6 to TRBJ2-7; D is possibly TRBD2 (6 bases). The DNA for the CDR3 is TGTGCCAGCATCGTACTCGGGACTCCAAGCGAGCAGTACTTC. It codes for CASIVLGTPSEQYF.